The clone carrying this T cell receptor beta chain has a count of ten or more. This entry belongs to a study of kidney transplant recipient with SARS-CoV-2 infection. The CDR3 has 17 residues. CDR1 is MRHNA, CDR2 SNTAGT, per germline. The V and J ends lost 4 bases and 4 bases respectively, with 22 bases between them. TCRdb passed the reads through MiXCR, listing each CDR3 protein once. This sample has 200,000 to 300,000 distinct CDR3 sequences; around 30% occur once, and the top ten carry around 7.8%. The source is a male patient aged 25-45 years who had COVID-19 and was a kidney transplant recipient. The graft donor may have given rise to some T cells. Sequenced material: a blood sample, taken at baseline and on roughly day 110 from a kidney transplant recipient. This chain uses TRBV6-4 with TRBJ1-2, with D unclear. CDR3 sequence: CASSALNSHGKTYGYTF. As DNA, the CDR3 is TGTGCCAGCAGTGCACTCAACTCACACGGAAAGACCTATGGCTACACCTTC.